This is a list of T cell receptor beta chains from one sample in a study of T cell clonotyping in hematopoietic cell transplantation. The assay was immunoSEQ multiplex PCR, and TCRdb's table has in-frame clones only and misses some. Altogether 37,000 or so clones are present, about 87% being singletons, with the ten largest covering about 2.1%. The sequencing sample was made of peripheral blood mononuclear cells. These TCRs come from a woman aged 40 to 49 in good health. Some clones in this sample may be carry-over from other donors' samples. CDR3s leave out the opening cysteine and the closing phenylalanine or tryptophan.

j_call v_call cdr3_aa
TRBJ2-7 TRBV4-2 ASSQGSGTSGYEQY
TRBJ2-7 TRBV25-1 ASSDRASTEQY
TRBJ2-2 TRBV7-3 ASSRGTNTGELF
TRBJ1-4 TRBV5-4 ASSSPTGTNEKLF
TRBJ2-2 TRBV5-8 ASSSYTGPTGELF
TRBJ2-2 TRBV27 ASGELAGATGELF
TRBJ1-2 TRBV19 ASSPVVAGNNYGYT
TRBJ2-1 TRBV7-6 ASSLLRPGPYNEQF
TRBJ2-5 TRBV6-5 ASKGTGVETQY
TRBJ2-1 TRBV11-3 ASSLAPGDEQF
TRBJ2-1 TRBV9 ASSPELAGAWNEQF
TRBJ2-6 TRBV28 ASSFGGLSAGANVLT
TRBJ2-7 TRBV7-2 ASSFERGSEQY
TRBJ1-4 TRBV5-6 ASSSGTGYNEKLF
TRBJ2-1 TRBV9 ASSGKSSYNEQF
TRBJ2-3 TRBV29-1 SVEDLRRGDTQY
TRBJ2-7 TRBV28 ASSPAGVEGAYEQY
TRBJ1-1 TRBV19 ASSIRARGEWMNTEAF
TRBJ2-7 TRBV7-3 ASSAGNEQY
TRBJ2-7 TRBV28 ASSSPGPDAYEQY
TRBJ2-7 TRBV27 ASRPTGFHEQY
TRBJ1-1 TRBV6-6 ASSSGGVGRAEAF
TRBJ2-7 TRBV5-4 ASSLEGRREQY
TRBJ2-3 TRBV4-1 ASSQVLGPGDTQY
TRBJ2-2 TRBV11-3 ASSLRAGGPGELF
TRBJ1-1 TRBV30 AWSPSDRGGAF
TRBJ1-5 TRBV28 ASTPDRRGQPQH
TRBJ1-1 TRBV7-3 ASSVNWNTEAF
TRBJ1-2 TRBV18 ASDGTDYGYT
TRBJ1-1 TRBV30 AWNTGRNTEAF
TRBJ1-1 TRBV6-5 ASSRGGAAEAF
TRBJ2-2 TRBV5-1 ASSRSQGSTGELF
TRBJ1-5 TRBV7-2 ASSLVGQTQPQH